This TCR beta chain was captured in a study of PD-1 blockade in classical Hodgkin lymphoma. At the level of the study: Patients were treated with nivolumab at 3 mg/kg, and this was given intravenously every 2 weeks.

This clone turned up a few times. From germline, CDR1 is SEHNR and CDR2 FQNEAQ (reference sequence). The V gene lost 5 bases and the J gene lost 0 bases, with 14 bases spanning the gap. The CDR3 loop spans 16 amino acids. Profiling relied on immunoSEQ multiplex PCR, and the TCRdb table lists in-frame clones only, not all of them. The data contain tens of thousands of clones, 87% of them singletons. Described time point: cycle 4 day 1 (C4D1), after around six weeks of nivolumab. All patients experienced relapse after autologous stem cell transplantation, and brentuximab vedotin exposure was variable. The starting material was peripheral blood mononuclear cells (PBMCs), obtained before the fourth cycle of nivolumab. This chain connects TRBV7-9 to TRBJ2-1; D is unresolved. The clonotype originates from a human donor with classical Hodgkin lymphoma. CDR3 coding DNA: TGTGCCAGCAGCCCCCGCGTAGCCAGCTCCTACAATGAGCAGTTCTTC. Its protein product is CASSPRVASSYNEQFF.